This TCR beta chain was identified during a study of cytomegalovirus exposure and HLA in healthy donors. PCR involved 60 Vbeta and 13 Jbeta primers. This table comes from immunoSEQ multiplex PCR, and its TCRdb copy is limited to in-frame clones, with some not included. The sample yields under 200,000 clones, 80% to 85% seen once. On this clone itself: Its antigen is still unknown.

Whole-study findings and limits: Most CMV-associated TCR beta chains were later found to appear HLA-restricted.

CDR1 and CDR2 (germline): SEHNR, FQNEAQ (reference sequence). The CDR3 length is 14 residues. The J segment lost 2 bases and the V segment lost 5 bases, leaving 4 bases of the junction unmatched. The sequence came from a man in his forties in good health and CMV-seropositive. The chain joins TRBV7-9 to TRBJ2-5, with TRBD1 matching over 8 bases. What was sequenced was PBMCs. CDR3 sequence reads: CASSRRQGQETQYF. Written as DNA, the CDR3 is TGTGCCAGCAGCCGTCGACAGGGGCAAGAGACCCAGTACTTC.